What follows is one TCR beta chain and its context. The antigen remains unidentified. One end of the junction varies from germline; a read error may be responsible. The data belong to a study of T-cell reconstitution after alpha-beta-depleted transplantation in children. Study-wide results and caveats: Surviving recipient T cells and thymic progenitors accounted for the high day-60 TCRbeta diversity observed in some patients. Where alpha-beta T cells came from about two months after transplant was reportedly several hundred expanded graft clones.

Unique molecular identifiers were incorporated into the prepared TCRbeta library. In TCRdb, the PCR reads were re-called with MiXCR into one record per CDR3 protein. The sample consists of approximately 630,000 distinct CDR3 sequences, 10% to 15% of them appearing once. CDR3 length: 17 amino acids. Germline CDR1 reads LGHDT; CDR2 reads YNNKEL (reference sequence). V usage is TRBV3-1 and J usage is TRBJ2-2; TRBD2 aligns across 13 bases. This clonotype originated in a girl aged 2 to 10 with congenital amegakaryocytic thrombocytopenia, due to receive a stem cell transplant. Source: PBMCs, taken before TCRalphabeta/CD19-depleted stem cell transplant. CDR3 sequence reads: CAGSFGLAGVHTGELFF. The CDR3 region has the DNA TGTGCCGGCAGCTTTGGACTAGCGGGAGTTCACACCGGGGAGCTGTTTTTT.